Each of the 5 T cell receptor beta chains below was sequenced from the same sample in a study of cytomegalovirus exposure and HLA in healthy donors. Sequencing used immunoSEQ multiplex PCR; TCRdb keeps in-frame clones, though not all of them. Of about 360,000 clones in the sample, just over 85% are singletons; the top ten hold under 0.9%. Sequencing input: PBMCs. The receptor set was obtained from a woman younger than 35 in good health and CMV-seronegative.

V and J are TRBV29-1 and TRBJ2-1; TRBD1 might be the D (5 bases). V shed 7 bases and J shed 3 bases, with 28 bases lying between them. The CDR3 is 18 residues long. Germline V gene data show CDR1 as SQVTM and CDR2 as ANQGSEA. As DNA, the CDR3 is TGCAGCGCCCTAACAGTACTGTGGGGCTCACCGCGCTACAATGAGCAGTTCTTC. This gives the protein CSALTVLWGSPRYNEQFF.

The J gene is TRBJ2-1, the V gene TRBV7-9; 9 nucleotides line up with TRBD1. The CDR3 is made up of 15 amino acids. CDR1 is SEHNR, CDR2 FQNEAQ, per germline (reference sequence). With V trimmed by 5 bases and J by 6 bases, 8 bases remained unmatched. CDR3 DNA: TGTGCCAGCAGCCTCACCCGGACAGGGGTCAATGAGCAGTTCTTC. This gives the protein CASSLTRTGVNEQFF.

The CDR3 region is CASSPKLLSGNTIYF. In DNA, the CDR3 is TGTGCCAGCAGCCCTAAGCTTCTCTCTGGAAACACCATATATTTT. This rearrangement joins TRBV6-1 to TRBJ1-3; D call uncertain. Per germline, CDR1 MNHNS and CDR2 SASEGT. V was shortened by 6 bases and J by 0 bases, with 12 bases between the two germline ends. The CDR3 is made up of 15 amino acids.

The chain links TRBV4-2 to TRBJ1-1, with D unclear. The CDR3 contains 12 residues. CDR1 and CDR2 from the germline V gene are LGHNA and YNFKEQ. V was trimmed by 3 bases and J by 3 bases, leaving 5 bases between them. CDR3 amino acids: CASSHQYTEAFF. The CDR3 DNA sequence: TGTGCCAGCAGCCACCAATACACTGAAGCTTTCTTT.

The chain combines TRBV15 with TRBJ2-1, with unresolved D. V was trimmed by 4 bases and J by 10 bases, leaving 8 bases between them. The CDR3 sequence is 11 residues long. Germline V gene sequence: CDR1 LNHNV, CDR2 YYDKDF (reference sequence). Here the CDR3 reads CATSNGLEQFF. DNA for the CDR3: TGTGCCACCAGCAACGGTCTAGAGCAGTTCTTC.